The T cell receptor (beta chain) under discussion was sequenced for a study of blood T cell repertoires in COVID-19. Background on the study: COVID-19 samples, acute and convalescent, were from the United States, Italy and Spain. T cells, B-cell-depleted T cells, or PBMCs provided the cDNA or gDNA that served as material.

Seattle participants joined during active infection and were tracked over time. As processed by the authors: Using reference gene primer amplification, nucleated cell counts were estimated. Using immunoSEQ multiplex PCR, the repertoire was profiled, and TCRdb retains in-frame clones only, with some absent. V, J and clone size are taken as reported in that table, and D and trimming were inferred from the DNA itself. The sample carries over 85,000 clones, around nine tenths recorded once. This CDR3 is 15 amino acids long. CDR1 is MNHEY and CDR2 is SVGAGI in the germline V gene. With 0 bases removed from V and 7 bases from J, the gap between germline ends came to 12 bases.

This clonotype was sampled from a human donor with COVID-19, enrolled during active disease. The donor label of this sample is uncertain. The sample taken for sequencing was peripheral blood. This rearrangement joins TRBV6-5 to TRBJ1-4, with D hard to call. The CDR3 DNA reads as TGTGCCAGCAGTTACTCGCCAGGCAATGGTGAAAAACTGTTTTTT. It encodes CASSYSPGNGEKLFF.